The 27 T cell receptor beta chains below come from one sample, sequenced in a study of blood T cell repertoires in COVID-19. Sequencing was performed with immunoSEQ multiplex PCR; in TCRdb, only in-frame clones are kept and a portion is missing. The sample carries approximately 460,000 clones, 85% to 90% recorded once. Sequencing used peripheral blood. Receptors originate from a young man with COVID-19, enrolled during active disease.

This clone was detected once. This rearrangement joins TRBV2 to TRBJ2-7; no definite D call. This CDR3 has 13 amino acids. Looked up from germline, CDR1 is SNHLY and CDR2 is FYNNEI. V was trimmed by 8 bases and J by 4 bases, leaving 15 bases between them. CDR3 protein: CASYRGNVYEQYF. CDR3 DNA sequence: TGTGCCAGCTACCGAGGAAACGTATACGAGCAGTACTTC.

In nucleotides, the CDR3 is TGTGCCAGCAGCCCTTCACTAGCGGGAAGGGACAATGAGCAGTTCTTC. This translates into CASSPSLAGRDNEQFF. V is TRBV13 and J is TRBJ2-1, with 10 bases fitting TRBD2. The CDR3 contains 16 residues. Per germline, CDR1 PRHDT and CDR2 FYEKMQ (reference sequence). Losses at the gene ends were 5 bases for V and 5 bases for J; bases not matched to a gene: 9.

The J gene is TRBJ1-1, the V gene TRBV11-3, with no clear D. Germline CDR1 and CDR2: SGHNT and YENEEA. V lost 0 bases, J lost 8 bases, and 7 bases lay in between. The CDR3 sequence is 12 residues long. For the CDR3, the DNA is TGTGCCAGCAGCTTAGATCGAGGGGAAGCTTTCTTT. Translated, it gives CASSLDRGEAFF.

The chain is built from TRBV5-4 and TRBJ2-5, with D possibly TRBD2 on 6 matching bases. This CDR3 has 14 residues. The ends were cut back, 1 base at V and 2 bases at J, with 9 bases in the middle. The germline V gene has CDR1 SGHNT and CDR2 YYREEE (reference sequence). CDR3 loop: CASSLSAGQETQYF. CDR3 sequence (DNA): TGTGCCAGCAGCTTGTCTGCGGGGCAAGAGACCCAGTACTTC.

The CDR3 DNA reads TGTGCCAGCAGCGTAGACGGGGTTTCCTATGGCTACACCTTC. It encodes CASSVDGVSYGYTF. This chain uses TRBV9 with TRBJ1-2; D is undetermined. V was cut by 0 bases and J by 4 bases, with 10 bases left in between. Looked up from germline, CDR1 is SGDLS and CDR2 is YYNGEE. CDR3 length: 14 amino acids. The whole variable domain, remainder taken from reference TRBV9 and TRBJ1-2, is DSGVTQTPKHLITATGQRVTLRCSPRSGDLSVYWYQQSLDQGLQFLIQYYNGEERAKGNILERFSAQQFPDLHSELNLSSLELGDSALYFCASSVDGVSYGYTFGSGTRLTVV.

CDR3: CASKGQGYSNQPQHF. In DNA form, the CDR3 reads TGTGCCAGCAAGGGACAGGGATATAGCAATCAGCCCCAGCATTTT. The V and J genes are TRBV2 and TRBJ1-5; 9 nucleotides agree with TRBD1. V lost 7 bases to trimming and J lost 0 bases; unmatched junction nucleotides: 4. Looked up from germline, CDR1 is SNHLY and CDR2 is FYNNEI. This CDR3 is 15 amino acids long.

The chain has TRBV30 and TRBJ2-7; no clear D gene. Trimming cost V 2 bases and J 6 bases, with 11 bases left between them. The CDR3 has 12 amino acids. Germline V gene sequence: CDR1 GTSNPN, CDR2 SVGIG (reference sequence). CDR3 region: CAWSMTFGEQYF. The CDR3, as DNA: TGTGCCTGGAGTATGACATTCGGCGAGCAGTACTTC.

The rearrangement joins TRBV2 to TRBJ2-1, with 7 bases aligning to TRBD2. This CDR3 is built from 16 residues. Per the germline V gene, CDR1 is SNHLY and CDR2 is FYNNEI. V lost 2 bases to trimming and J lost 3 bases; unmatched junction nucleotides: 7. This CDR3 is CASSELRETYYNEQFF. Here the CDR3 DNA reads TGTGCCAGCAGTGAACTGCGGGAGACCTACTACAATGAGCAGTTCTTC.

The chain's CDR3 is CASSGSSGRWETQYF. The CDR3 bases are TGTGCCAGCAGCGGATCTAGCGGGAGATGGGAGACCCAGTACTTC. The chain links TRBV11-3 to TRBJ2-5; 10 bases are shared with TRBD2. The CDR3 contains 15 residues. The junction had 8 bases not matched to a gene; V was cut back by 5 bases and J by 5 bases. Germline V gene data show CDR1 as SGHNT and CDR2 as YENEEA. Looking up the rest from reference TRBV11-3 and TRBJ2-5 gives the full variable domain: EAGVVQSPRYKIIEKKQPVAFWCNPISGHNTLYWYLQNLGQGPELLIRYENEEAVDDSQLPKDRFSAERLKGVDSTLKIQPAELGDSAVYLCASSGSSGRWETQYFGPGTRLLVL.

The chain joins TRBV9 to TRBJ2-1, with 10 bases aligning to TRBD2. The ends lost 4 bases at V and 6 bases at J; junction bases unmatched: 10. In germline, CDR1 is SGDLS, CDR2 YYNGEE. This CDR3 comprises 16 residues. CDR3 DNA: TGTGCCAGCAGCAGACGGACTAGCGGAAACTCCAATGAGCAGTTCTTC. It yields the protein CASSRRTSGNSNEQFF.

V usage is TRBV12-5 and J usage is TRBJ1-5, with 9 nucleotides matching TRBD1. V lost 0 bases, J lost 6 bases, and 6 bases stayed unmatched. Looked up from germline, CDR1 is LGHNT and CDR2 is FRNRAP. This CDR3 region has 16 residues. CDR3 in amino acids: CASGLVLAQGAQPQHF. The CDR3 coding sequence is TGTGCTAGTGGTTTGGTCCTCGCACAGGGGGCTCAGCCCCAGCATTTT.

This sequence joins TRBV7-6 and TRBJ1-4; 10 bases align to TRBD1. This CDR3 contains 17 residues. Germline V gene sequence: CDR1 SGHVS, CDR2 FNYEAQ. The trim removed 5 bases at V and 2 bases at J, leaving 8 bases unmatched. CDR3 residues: CASSPSDRGLTNEKLFF. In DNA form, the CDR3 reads TGTGCCAGCAGCCCAAGCGACAGGGGGCTGACTAATGAAAAACTGTTTTTT.

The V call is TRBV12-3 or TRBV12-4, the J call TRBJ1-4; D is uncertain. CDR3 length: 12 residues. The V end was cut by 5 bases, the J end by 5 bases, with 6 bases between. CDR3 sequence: CASSSNNEKLFF. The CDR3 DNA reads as TGTGCCAGCAGTAGCAACAATGAAAAACTGTTTTTT.

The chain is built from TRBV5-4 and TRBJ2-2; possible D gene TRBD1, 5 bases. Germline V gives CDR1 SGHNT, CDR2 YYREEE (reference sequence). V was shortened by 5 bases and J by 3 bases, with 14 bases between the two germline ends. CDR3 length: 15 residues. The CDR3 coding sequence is TGTGCCAGCAGATTAGGGCAGGGCCACACCGGGGAGCTGTTTTTT. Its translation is CASRLGQGHTGELFF.

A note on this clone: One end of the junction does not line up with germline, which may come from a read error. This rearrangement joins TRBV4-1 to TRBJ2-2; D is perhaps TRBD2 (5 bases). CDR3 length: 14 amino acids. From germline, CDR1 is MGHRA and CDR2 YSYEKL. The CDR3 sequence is CASSQGLRTGELFF. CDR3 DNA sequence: TGCGCCAGCAGCCAAGGTCTCCGAACCGGGGAACTGTTTTTT.

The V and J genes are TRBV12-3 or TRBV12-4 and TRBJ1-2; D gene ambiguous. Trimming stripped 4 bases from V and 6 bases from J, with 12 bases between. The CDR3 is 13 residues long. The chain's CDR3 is CASSSPDIHGYTF. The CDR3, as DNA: TGTGCCAGCAGTTCCCCAGACATTCATGGCTACACCTTC.

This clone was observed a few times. As DNA, the CDR3 is TGTGCCAGCAGCTTCCCCCCAAGCACAAACGGGGGCGAGCAGTACTTC. Translated: CASSFPPSTNGGEQYF. This sequence joins TRBV7-9 and TRBJ2-7, with D possibly TRBD2 on 6 matching bases. CDR1 is SEHNR, CDR2 FQNEAQ, per germline (reference sequence). This CDR3 is 16 amino acids long. V was shortened by 3 bases and J by 6 bases, with 21 bases between the two germline ends.

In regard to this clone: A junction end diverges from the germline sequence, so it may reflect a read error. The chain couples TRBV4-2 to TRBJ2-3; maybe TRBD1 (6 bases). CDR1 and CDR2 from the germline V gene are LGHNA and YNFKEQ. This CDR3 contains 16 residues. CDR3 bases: TGTGCCAGCAGCCAAGCTCGGGACACAGTAACAGATACACAGTATTTT. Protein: CASSQARDTVTDTQYF.

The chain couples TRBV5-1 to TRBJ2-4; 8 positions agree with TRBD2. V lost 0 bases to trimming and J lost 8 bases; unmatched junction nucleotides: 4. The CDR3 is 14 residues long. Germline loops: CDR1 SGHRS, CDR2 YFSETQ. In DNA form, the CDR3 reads TGCGCCAGCAGCTTGGCCGGGAGGGCAGACATTCAGTACTTC. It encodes CASSLAGRADIQYF.

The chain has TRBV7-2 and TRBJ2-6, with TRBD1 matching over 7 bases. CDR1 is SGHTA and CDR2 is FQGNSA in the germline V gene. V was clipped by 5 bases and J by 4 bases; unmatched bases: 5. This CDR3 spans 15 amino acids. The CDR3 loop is CASSLGTAGANVLTF. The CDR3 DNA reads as TGTGCCAGCAGCCTTGGGACAGCCGGGGCCAACGTCCTGACTTTC.

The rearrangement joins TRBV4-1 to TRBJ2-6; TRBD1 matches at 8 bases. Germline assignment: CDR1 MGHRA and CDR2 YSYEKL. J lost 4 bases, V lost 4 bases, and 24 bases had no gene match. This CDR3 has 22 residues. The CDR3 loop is CASSLNGQGSPSLTLGANVLTF. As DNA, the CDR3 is TGCGCCAGCAGCCTAAACGGACAGGGTTCCCCCTCCCTGACTCTGGGGGCCAACGTCCTGACTTTC.

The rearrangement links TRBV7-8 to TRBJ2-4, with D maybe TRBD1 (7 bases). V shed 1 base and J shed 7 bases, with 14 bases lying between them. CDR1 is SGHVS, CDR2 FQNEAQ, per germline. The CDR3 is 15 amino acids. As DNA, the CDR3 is TGTGCCAGCAGCTTAGTGGGTTCAGGGGGGAACATTCAGTACTTC. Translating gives CASSLVGSGGNIQYF.

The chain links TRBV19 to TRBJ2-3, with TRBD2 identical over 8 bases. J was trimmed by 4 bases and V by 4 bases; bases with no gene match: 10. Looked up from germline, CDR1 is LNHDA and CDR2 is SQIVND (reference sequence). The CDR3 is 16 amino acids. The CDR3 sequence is CASSTGVAGSSDTQYF. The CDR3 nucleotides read TGTGCCAGTAGTACAGGGGTAGCGGGATCATCAGATACGCAGTATTTT.

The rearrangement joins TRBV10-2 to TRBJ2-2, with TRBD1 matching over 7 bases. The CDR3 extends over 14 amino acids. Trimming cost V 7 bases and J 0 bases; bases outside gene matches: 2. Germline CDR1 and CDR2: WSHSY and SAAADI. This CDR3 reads CASIDRANTGELFF. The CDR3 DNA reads TGCGCCAGCATCGACAGGGCGAACACCGGGGAGCTGTTTTTT.

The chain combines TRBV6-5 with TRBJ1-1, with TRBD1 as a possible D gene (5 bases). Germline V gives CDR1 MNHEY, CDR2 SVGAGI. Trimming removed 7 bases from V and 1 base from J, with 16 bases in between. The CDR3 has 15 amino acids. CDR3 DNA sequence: TGTGCCAGCACGTTTTTGGACACTCCGAACACTGAAGCTTTCTTT. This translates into CASTFLDTPNTEAFF.

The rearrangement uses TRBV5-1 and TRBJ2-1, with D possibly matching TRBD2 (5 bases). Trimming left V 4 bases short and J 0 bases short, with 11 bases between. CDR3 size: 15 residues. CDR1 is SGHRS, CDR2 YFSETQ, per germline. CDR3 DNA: TGCGCCAGCAGCGCGGAAACTAGCTCCTACAATGAGCAGTTCTTC. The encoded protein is CASSAETSSYNEQFF. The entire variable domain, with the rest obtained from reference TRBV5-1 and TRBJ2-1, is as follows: KAGVTQTPRYLIKTRGQQVTLSCSPISGHRSVSWYQQTPGQGLQFLFEYFSETQRNKGNFPGRFSGRQFSNSRSEMNVSTLELGDSALYLCASSAETSSYNEQFFGPGTRLTVL.

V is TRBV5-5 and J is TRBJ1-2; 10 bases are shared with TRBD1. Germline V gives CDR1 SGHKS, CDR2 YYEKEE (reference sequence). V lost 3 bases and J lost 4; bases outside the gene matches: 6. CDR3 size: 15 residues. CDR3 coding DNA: TGTGCCAGCAGCTCGACCCGGACAGGGGGCTATGGCTACACCTTC. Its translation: CASSSTRTGGYGYTF.